The clone carrying this T cell receptor beta chain was detected only a few times. This CDR3 is built from 14 residues. Germline assignment: CDR1 SGDLS and CDR2 YYNGEE. The V gene lost 3 bases and the J gene lost 4 bases, with 12 bases spanning the gap. This sample stems from a study of cytomegalovirus exposure and HLA in healthy donors. The PCR ran on 60 Vbeta and 13 Jbeta primers. Repertoires were generated with immunoSEQ multiplex PCR, while TCRdb's copy carries only in-frame clones and drops some. The data contain hundreds of thousands of clones, around 65% of them singletons. The receptor was derived from a female donor in good health and CMV-seronegative. Sequencing was carried out using PBMCs. This rearrangement joins TRBV9 to TRBJ2-3, with D uncertain. CDR3 protein: CASSAFEVADTQYF. In DNA form, the CDR3 reads TGTGCCAGCAGCGCCTTTGAAGTAGCAGATACGCAGTATTTT.